The present T cell receptor beta chain was sequenced within a study of blood T cells in healthy people across ages. Next came a second PCR, run for about 7 to 12 cycles, which used a sample-barcoded 5' primer along with a J-beta primer mix. TCRdb recomputed calls from the 5' RACE reads with MiXCR, one row per CDR3 protein. The table shows about 1.5 million distinct CDR3 sequences, with roughly 43% occurring only once. Germline CDR1 and CDR2: SGDLS and YYNGEE. Losses at the gene ends were 2 bases for V and 0 bases for J; bases not matched to a gene: 9. There are 18 residues in the CDR3. The clonotype was recovered from a young woman in good health. This chain joins TRBV9 and TRBJ2-2, with 8 nucleotides matching TRBD1. Sequencing was performed on blood. The CDR3 DNA follows: TGTGCCAGCAGCGTGTCAGGGGGCCGACATTCGAACACCGGGGAGCTGTTTTTT. It encodes CASSVSGGRHSNTGELFF.